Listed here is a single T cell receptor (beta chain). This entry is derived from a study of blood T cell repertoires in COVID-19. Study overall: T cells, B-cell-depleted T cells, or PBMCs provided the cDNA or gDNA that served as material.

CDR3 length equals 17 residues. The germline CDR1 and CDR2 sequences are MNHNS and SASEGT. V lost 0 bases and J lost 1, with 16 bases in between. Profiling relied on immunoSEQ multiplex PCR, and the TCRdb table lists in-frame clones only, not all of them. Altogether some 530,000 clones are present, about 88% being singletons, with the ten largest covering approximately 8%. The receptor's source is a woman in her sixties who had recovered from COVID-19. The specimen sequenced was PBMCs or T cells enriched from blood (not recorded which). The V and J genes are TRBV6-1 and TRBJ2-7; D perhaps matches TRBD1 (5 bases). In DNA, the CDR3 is TGTGCCAGCAGTGAAGCGCCACAGGCTTTAAGGTCCTACGAGCAGTACGTC. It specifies CASSEAPQALRSYEQYV.